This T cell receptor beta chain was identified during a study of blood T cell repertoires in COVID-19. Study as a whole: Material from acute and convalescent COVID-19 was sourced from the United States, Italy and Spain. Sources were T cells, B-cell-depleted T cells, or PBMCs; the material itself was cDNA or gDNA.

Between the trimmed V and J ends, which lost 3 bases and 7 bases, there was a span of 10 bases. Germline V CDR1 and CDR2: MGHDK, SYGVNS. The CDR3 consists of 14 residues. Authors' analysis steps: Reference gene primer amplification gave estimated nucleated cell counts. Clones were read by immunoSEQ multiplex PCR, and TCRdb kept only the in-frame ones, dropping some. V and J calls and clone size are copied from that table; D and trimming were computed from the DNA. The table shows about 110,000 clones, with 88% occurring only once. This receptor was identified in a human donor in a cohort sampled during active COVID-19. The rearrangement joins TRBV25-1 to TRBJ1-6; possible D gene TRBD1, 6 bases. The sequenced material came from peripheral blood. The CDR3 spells CASSDRGANSPLHF. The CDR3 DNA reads TGTGCCAGCAGTGACCGGGGGGCGAATTCACCCCTCCACTTT.